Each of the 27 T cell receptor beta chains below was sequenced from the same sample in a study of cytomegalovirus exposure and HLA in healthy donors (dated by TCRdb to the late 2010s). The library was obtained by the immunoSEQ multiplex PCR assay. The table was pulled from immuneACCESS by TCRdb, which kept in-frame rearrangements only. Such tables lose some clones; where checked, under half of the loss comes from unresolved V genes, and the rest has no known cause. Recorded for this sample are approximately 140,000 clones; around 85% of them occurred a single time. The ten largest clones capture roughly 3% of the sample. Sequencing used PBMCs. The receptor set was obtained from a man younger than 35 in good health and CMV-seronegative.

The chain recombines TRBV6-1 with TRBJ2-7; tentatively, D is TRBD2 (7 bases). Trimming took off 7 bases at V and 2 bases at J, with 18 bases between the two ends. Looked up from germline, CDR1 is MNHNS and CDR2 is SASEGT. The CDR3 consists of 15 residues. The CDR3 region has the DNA TGTGCCAGCACTCAAGGGGGGGGGTTCCCCTACGAGCAGTACTTC. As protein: CASTQGGGFPYEQYF.

The CDR3 bases are TGTGCCAGCAGCTTTACGGGGGGAACAAGCACAGATACGCAGTATTTT. Protein product: CASSFTGGTSTDTQYF. The chain is built from TRBV7-2 and TRBJ2-3; 7 nucleotides agree with TRBD2. Germline CDR1 reads SGHTA; CDR2 reads FQGNSA. V was pared by 3 bases and J by 0 bases, with 6 bases of the junction left unmatched. CDR3 length: 16 amino acids.

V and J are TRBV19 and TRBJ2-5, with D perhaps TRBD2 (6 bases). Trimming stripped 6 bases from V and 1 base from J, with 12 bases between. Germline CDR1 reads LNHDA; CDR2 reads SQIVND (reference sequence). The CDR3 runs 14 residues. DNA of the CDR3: TGTGCCAGTAGCTCGGGAGCCGCCCAAGAGACCCAGTACTTC. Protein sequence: CASSSGAAQETQYF.

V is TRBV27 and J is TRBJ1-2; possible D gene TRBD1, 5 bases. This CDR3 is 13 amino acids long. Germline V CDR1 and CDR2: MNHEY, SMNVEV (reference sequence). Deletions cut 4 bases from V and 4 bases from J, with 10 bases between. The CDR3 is CASSSMGGYGYTF. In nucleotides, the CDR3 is TGTGCCAGCAGTTCCATGGGGGGCTATGGCTACACCTTC.

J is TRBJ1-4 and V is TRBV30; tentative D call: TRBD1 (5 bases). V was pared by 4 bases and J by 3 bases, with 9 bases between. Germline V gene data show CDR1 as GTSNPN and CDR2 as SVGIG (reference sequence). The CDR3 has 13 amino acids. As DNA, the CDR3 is TGTGCCTGGATGGGGGGTCCTAATGAAAAACTGTTTTTT. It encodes CAWMGGPNEKLFF.

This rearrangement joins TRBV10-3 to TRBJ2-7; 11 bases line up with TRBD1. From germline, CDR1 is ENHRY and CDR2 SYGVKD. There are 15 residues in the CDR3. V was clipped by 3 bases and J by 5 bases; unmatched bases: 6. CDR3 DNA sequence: TGTGCCATCAGTGATGGAGGACAGGGGGCCGACGAGCAGTACTTC. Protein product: CAISDGGQGADEQYF.

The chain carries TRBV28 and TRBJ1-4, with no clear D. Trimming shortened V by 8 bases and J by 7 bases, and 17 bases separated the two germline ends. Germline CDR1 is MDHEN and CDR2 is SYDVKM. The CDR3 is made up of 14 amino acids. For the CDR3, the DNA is TGTGCCAGCGCCCCCGGGGAAGGGCTTGAAAAACTGTTTTTT. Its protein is CASAPGEGLEKLFF.

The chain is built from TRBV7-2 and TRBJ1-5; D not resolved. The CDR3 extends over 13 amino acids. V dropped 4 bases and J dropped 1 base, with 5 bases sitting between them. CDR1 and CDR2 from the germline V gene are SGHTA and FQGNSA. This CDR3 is CASSYSSNQPQHF. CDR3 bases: TGTGCCAGCAGCTATTCAAGCAATCAGCCCCAGCATTTT.

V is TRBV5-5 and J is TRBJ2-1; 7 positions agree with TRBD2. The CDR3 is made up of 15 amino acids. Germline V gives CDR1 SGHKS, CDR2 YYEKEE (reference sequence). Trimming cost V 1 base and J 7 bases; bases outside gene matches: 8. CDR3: CASSLWEGTGNEQFF. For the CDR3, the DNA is TGTGCCAGCAGCTTGTGGGAGGGGACTGGTAATGAGCAGTTCTTC. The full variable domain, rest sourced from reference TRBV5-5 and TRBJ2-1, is DAGVTQSPTHLIKTRGQQVTLRCSPISGHKSVSWYQQVLGQGPQFIFQYYEKEERGRGNFPDRFSARQFPNYSSELNVNALLLGDSALYLCASSLWEGTGNEQFFGPGTRLTVL.

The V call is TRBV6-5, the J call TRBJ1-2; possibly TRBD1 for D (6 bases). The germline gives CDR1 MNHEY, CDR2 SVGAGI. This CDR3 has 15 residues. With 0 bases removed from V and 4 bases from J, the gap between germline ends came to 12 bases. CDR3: CASSYSGRGTYGYTF. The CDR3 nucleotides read TGTGCCAGCAGTTACTCGGGCAGGGGAACCTATGGCTACACCTTC.

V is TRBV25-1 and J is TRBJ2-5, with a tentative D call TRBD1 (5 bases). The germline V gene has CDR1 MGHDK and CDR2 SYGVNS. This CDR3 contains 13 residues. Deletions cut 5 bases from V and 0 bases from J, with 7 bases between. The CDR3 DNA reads TGTGCCAGCAGTACGACAGACCAAGAGACCCAGTACTTC. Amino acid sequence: CASSTTDQETQYF.

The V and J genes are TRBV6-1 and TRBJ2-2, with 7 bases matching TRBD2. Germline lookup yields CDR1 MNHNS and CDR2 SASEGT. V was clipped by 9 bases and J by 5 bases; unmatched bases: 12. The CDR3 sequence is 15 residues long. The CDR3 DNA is TGTGCCAGTACATCGGGGGGTCACATTACCGGGGAGCTGTTTTTT. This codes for CASTSGGHITGELFF.

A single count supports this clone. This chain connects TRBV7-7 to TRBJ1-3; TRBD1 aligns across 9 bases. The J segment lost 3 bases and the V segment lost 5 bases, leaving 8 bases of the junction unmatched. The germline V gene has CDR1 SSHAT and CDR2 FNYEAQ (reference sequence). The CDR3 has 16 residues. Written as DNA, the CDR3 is TGTGCCAGCAGCCCTGGGACAGGGCGAGATGGAAACACCATATATTTT. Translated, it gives CASSPGTGRDGNTIYF.

In nucleotides, the CDR3 is TGCGCCAGCAGCCAAGATCGGGGTGATGAGCAGTTCTTC. It is translated as CASSQDRGDEQFF. The J gene is TRBJ2-1, the V gene TRBV4-3; D possibly corresponds to TRBD2 (5 bases). The CDR3 consists of 13 residues. With 0 bases removed from V and 8 bases from J, the gap between germline ends came to 8 bases. Germline lookup yields CDR1 LGHNA and CDR2 YSLEER.

The chain's CDR3 is CSVEGTGRHGYTF. Written as DNA, the CDR3 is TGCAGCGTTGAGGGGACAGGGCGACATGGCTACACCTTC. The genes are TRBV29-1 and TRBJ1-2; 9 nucleotides match TRBD1. Germline CDR1 and CDR2: SQVTM and ANQGSEA. The CDR3 is 13 amino acids. Trimming at V came to 3 bases and at J to 6 bases, leaving 5 bases not matched to a gene.

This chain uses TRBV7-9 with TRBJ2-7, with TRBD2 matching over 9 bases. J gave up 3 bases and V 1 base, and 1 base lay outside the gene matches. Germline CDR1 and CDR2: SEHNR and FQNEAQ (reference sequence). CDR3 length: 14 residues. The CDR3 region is CASSLGTSDYEQYF. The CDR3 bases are TGTGCCAGCAGCTTAGGGACTAGCGACTACGAGCAGTACTTC.

The CDR3 region is CASSQQGHTEAFF. The DNA of the CDR3 is TGTGCCAGCAGTCAACAGGGGCACACTGAAGCTTTCTTT. This chain connects TRBV2 to TRBJ1-1; 7 bases match TRBD1. The CDR3 runs to 13 residues. CDR1 is SNHLY, CDR2 FYNNEI, per germline. V shed 5 bases and J 3 bases; nucleotides not matched to a gene: 3.

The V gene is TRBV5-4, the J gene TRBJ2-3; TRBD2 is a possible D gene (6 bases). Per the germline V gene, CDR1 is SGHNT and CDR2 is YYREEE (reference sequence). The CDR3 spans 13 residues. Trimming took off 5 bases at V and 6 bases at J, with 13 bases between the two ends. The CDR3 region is CASSLPRGDTQYF. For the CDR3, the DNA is TGTGCCAGCAGTCTTCCCCGGGGGGATACGCAGTATTTT. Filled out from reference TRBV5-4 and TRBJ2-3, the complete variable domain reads ETGVTQSPTHLIKTRGQQVTLRCSSQSGHNTVSWYQQALGQGPQFIFQYYREEENGRGNFPPRFSGLQFPNYSSELNVNALELDDSALYLCASSLPRGDTQYFGPGTRLTVL.

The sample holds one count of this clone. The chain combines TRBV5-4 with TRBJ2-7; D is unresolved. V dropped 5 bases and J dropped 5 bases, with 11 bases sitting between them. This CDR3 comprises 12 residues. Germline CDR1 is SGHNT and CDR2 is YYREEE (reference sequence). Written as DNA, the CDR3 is TGTGCCAGCAGTAACCAAGCTAACGAGCAGTACTTC. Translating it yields CASSNQANEQYF.

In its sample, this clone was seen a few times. The CDR3 loop reads CSVATTMSSYNEQFF. CDR3 DNA: TGCAGCGTTGCAACCACTATGAGCTCCTACAATGAGCAGTTCTTC. The chain is built from TRBV29-1 and TRBJ2-1, with D unresolved. Trimming cost V 4 bases and J 0 bases, with 13 bases left between them. Germline V lookup: CDR1 SQVTM, CDR2 ANQGSEA. The CDR3 consists of 15 residues.

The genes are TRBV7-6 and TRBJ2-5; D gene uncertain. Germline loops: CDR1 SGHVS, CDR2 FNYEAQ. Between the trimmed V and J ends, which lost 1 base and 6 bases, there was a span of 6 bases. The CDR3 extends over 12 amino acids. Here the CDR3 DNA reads TGTGCCAGCAGCTTAGTCCGTCAGACCCAGTACTTC. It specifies CASSLVRQTQYF.

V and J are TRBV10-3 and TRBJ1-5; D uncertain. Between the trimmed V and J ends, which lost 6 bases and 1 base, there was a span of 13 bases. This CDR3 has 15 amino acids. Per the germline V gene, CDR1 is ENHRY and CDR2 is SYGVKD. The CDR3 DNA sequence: TGTGCCATCAGCGCCGGACTGTTGAGCAATCAGCCCCAGCATTTT. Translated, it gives CAISAGLLSNQPQHF.

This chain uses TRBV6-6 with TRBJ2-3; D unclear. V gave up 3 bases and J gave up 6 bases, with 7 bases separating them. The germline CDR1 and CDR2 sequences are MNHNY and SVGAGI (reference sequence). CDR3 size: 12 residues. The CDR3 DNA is TGTGCCAGCAGTTATGGCCCGGATACGCAGTATTTT. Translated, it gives CASSYGPDTQYF.

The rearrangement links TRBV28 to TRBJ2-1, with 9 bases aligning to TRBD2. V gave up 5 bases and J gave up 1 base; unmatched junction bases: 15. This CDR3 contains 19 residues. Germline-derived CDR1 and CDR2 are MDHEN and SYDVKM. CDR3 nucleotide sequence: TGTGCCAGCAGTCCCTCCTGGGGAGCTAGCGGGATATCCTACAATGAGCAGTTCTTC. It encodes CASSPSWGASGISYNEQFF.

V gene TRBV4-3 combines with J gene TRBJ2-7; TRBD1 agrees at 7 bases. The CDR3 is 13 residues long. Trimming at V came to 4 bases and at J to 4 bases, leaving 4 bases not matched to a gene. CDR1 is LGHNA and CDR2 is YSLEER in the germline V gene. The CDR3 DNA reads TGCGCCAGCAGCCCCGGGACAGAATACGAGCAGTACTTC. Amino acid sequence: CASSPGTEYEQYF.

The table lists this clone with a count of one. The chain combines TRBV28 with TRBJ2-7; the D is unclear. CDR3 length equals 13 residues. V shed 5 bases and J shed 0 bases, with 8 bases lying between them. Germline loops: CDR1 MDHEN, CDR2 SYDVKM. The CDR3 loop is CASSILSSYEQYF. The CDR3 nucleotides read TGTGCCAGCAGTATTTTGAGCTCCTACGAGCAGTACTTC.

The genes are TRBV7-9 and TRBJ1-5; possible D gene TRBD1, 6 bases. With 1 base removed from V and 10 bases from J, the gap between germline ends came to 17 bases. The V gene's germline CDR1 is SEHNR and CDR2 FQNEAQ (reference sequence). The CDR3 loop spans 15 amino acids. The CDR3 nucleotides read TGTGCCAGCAGCTTAGGGGGCGGGGGCGAGGTTCCCCAGCATTTT. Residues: CASSLGGGGEVPQHF.